The clone carrying this T cell receptor (beta chain) was observed many times. The antigen is not known. TCRdb processed the reads anew with MiXCR; each CDR3 protein has one entry. The sample consists of nearly 450,000 distinct CDR3 sequences, approximately 31% of them appearing once. This specimen belongs to a study of T cell repertoires in cytomegalovirus infection. Background on the study: A matching HLA type, together with CMV infection, was signaled by public TCR beta signatures. Study outcomes and limitations: Predominance within the ex vivo response was attributable to HLA-C-restricted CMV-specific TCR beta clonotypes.

J gave up 4 bases and V 5 bases, and 8 bases lay outside the gene matches. There are 16 residues in the CDR3. Germline assignment: CDR1 SGHVS and CDR2 FNYEAQ. The sequenced material came from PBMCs. The chain carries TRBV7-6 and TRBJ2-3, with TRBD2 matching 11 bases. The sequence came from a human donor in good health (CMV status not recorded). Some clones in this sample may be carry-over from other donors' samples. Here the CDR3 reads CASSLGSGGAADTQYF. CDR3 DNA sequence: TGTGCCAGCAGCCTCGGTAGCGGGGGGGCCGCAGATACGCAGTATTTT.